The entry that follows covers one T cell receptor beta chain sequence. This specimen comes from a study of blood T cell repertoires in COVID-19. There are 14 residues in the CDR3. Looked up from germline, CDR1 is ENHRY and CDR2 is SYGVKD. Trimming took 4 bases from V and 3 from J; bases not matched to a gene: 2. Authors' processing steps: Amplification from reference gene primers served as the basis for estimated nucleated cell counts. TCRdb keeps only in-frame clones here, not all; method: immunoSEQ multiplex PCR. V, J and clone size derive from that table, while D and trimming were established from the DNA sequence. The data hold 100,000 or so clones, with 84% observed a single time.

The sequence was obtained from a man in his forties or fifties with active or convalescent COVID-19. Sequencing used peripheral blood. The genes are TRBV10-3 and TRBJ2-3; 9 bases match TRBD2. The CDR3 protein is CAISVSGGTDTQYF. In DNA, the CDR3 is TGTGCCATCAGTGTCAGCGGGGGGACAGATACGCAGTATTTT.